These 7 T cell receptor beta chains originate from one sample sequenced in a study of blood T cell repertoires in COVID-19. Measured with immunoSEQ multiplex PCR; TCRdb has only the in-frame clones, and not every one. The table includes roughly 190,000 clones, around 83% detected once. Sequencing was done on a sample of PBMCs or T cells enriched from blood (not recorded which). These receptors all come from a woman in her 40s in a cohort exposed to, infected with or recovered from COVID-19 (not recorded which).

This clone has just a few counts. The CDR3 sequence: CASSLRGQVYEQYF. CDR3 in DNA: TGCGCCAGCAGCTTGCGGGGACAGGTCTACGAGCAGTACTTC. This chain joins TRBV5-1 and TRBJ2-7, with 8 nucleotides matching TRBD1. With 1 base clipped from V and 3 bases from J, the junction kept 3 bases outside the gene matches. Germline CDR1 reads SGHRS; CDR2 reads YFSETQ. The CDR3 consists of 14 residues.

The CDR3: CASSGRTSEDNEQFF. CDR3 bases: TGTGCCAGCAGCGGTAGGACTAGCGAAGATAATGAGCAGTTCTTC. The chain has TRBV4-2 and TRBJ2-1; TRBD2 matches 9 bases. V was clipped by 5 bases and J by 7 bases; unmatched bases: 9. The V gene's germline CDR1 is LGHNA and CDR2 YNFKEQ. This CDR3 contains 15 residues.

The chain joins TRBV7-9 to TRBJ2-7; D unclear. The V end was cut by 4 bases, the J end by 4 bases, with 17 bases between. CDR1 is SEHNR and CDR2 is FQNEAQ in the germline V gene (reference sequence). The CDR3 spans 15 residues. This chain's CDR3 is CASSSDTETFYEQYF. DNA of the CDR3: TGTGCCAGCAGCTCTGACACTGAGACCTTTTACGAGCAGTACTTC.

V and J are TRBV2 and TRBJ1-6; D uncertain. V lost 4 bases and J lost 9, with 13 bases in between. Germline-derived CDR1 and CDR2 are SNHLY and FYNNEI. The CDR3 runs to 14 residues. The CDR3 region is CASSVEGRASPLHF. Here the CDR3 DNA reads TGTGCCAGCAGTGTAGAGGGAAGGGCTTCACCCCTCCACTTT.

The J gene is TRBJ1-4, the V gene TRBV7-7; D is uncertain. V was cut by 5 bases and J by 0 bases, with 10 bases left in between. The germline V gene has CDR1 SSHAT and CDR2 FNYEAQ (reference sequence). This CDR3 is 15 amino acids long. The CDR3 loop is CASSLEGATNEKLFF. The CDR3 region has the DNA TGTGCCAGCAGCCTGGAGGGTGCAACTAATGAAAAACTGTTTTTT.

The chain recombines TRBV5-4 with TRBJ1-4, with 9 bases that match TRBD1. The germline V gene encodes CDR1 SGHNT and CDR2 YYREEE (reference sequence). With 4 bases clipped from V and 7 bases from J, the junction kept 5 bases outside the gene matches. The CDR3 totals 14 residues. The CDR3 nucleotides read TGTGCCAGCAGCGACGGGACAGGGACTGAAAAACTGTTTTTT. Its protein is CASSDGTGTEKLFF.

The chain couples TRBV5-1 to TRBJ2-7, with 13 positions matching TRBD2. The CDR3 is 16 amino acids. J gave up 3 bases and V 4 bases, and 7 bases lay outside the gene matches. CDR1 and CDR2 from the germline V gene are SGHRS and YFSETQ. CDR3 sequence: CASSPTLAGGGYEQYF. The DNA of the CDR3 is TGCGCCAGCAGCCCGACACTAGCGGGGGGGGGCTACGAGCAGTACTTC.